This TCR beta chain was found in a study of T cell responses to AZD1222 COVID-19 vaccine. Regarding the study as a whole: Dominant CD4 TCR responses targeted spike regions 160-218 and 743-854. Baseline seropositivity characterized only a handful of AZD1222 recipients. Increases in Spike-specific TCR breadth and depth were seen after two AZD1222 doses. There were mostly white British donors and more females than males, and clonal diversity was possibly underestimated.

The protocol was immunoSEQ multiplex PCR, while the TCRdb copy is restricted to in-frame clones and leaves out a portion. Of over 150,000 clones in the sample, roughly nine tenths were seen once. The CDR3 sequence is 12 residues long. The V and J ends lost 7 bases and 1 base respectively, with 7 bases between them. Per the germline V gene, CDR1 is SGHRS and CDR2 is YFSETQ. Concerning this clone itself: The antigen is unknown.

The material was peripheral blood, obtained on day 0 of AZD1222 vaccination. The receptor was derived from an adult in good health. The genes are TRBV5-1 and TRBJ2-3; no clear D. CDR3 bases: TGCGCCAGCTGGGCTGGCACAGATACGCAGTATTTT. This translates into CASWAGTDTQYF. The complete variable domain, with remaining parts taken from reference TRBV5-1 and TRBJ2-3, reads KAGVTQTPRYLIKTRGQQVTLSCSPISGHRSVSWYQQTPGQGLQFLFEYFSETQRNKGNFPGRFSGRQFSNSRSEMNVSTLELGDSALYLCASWAGTDTQYFGPGTRLTVL.